This record looks at one T cell receptor (beta chain) sequence and its context. Its antigen remains unknown. Profiled with immunoSEQ multiplex PCR; TCRdb holds only in-frame clones, not every one. This sample has 25,000 to 30,000 clones, with more than 75% found just once. Germline values: CDR1 SEHNR, CDR2 FQNEAQ (reference sequence). This CDR3 is 14 amino acids long. Trimming removed 2 bases from V and 4 bases from J, with 11 bases in between. These data come from a study of PD-L1 blockade in urothelial cancer. Study at large: Twenty-five of 29 patients were males with bladder-origin urothelial cancer. Analysis of the blood was performed 3 weeks (second dose) and 6 weeks after treatment start. The study's findings and limits: Lower than median blood TCR clonality before treatment predicted better survival.

This sequence joins TRBV7-9 and TRBJ1-1, with D uncertain. The origin of this receptor is a man aged 50-60 years with urothelial cancer. The sequencing used PBMCs, collected around atezolizumab (anti-PD-L1) treatment. CDR3 nucleotide sequence: TGTGCCAGCAGCTTAACAAGAGGGATCACTGAAGCTTTCTTT. The encoded protein is CASSLTRGITEAFF.